These 3 T cell receptor beta chains share one sample of origin, sequenced in a study of T cells in women clearing cervical HPV infection. Generated by immunoSEQ multiplex PCR, the TCRdb table keeps only in-frame clones and is missing some. The sample data list some 39,000 clones. Specimen: blood buffy coat. These receptors were taken from a woman between 18 and 75 years old with a cervical HPV16 infection that either progressed to CIN3+ or cleared (not recorded which).

Turning to this clone: The CDR3 end is not reached by the read, which stops 3 residues before it; the germline J gene fills it in. The V call is TRBV9, the J call TRBJ2-1; TRBD2 agrees at 10 bases. The CDR3 runs 16 residues. V lost 0 bases, J lost 4 bases, and 4 bases stayed unmatched. From germline, CDR1 is SGDLS and CDR2 YYNGEE. Partial CDR3 DNA: TGTGCCAGCAGCGTAGCTAGCGGGAGTCTATACAATGAG. Protein sequence: CASSVASGSLYNE. The CDR3 as a whole reads CASSVASGSLYNEQFF. The variable domain in full, completed from reference TRBV9 and TRBJ2-1, reads DSGVTQTPKHLITATGQRVTLRCSPRSGDLSVYWYQQSLDQGLQFLIQYYNGEERAKGNILERFSAQQFPDLHSELNLSSLELGDSALYFCASSVASGSLYNEQFFGPGTRLTVL.

CDR3 DNA, as far as it was read: TGTGCCAGCAGCGGGACAGGAGGAACTGAA. Amino acids: CASSGTGGTE. In full, the CDR3 reads CASSGTGGTEAFF. This chain joins TRBV7-3 and TRBJ1-1; 8 bases agree with TRBD1. The read gets to within 3 residues of the CDR3 end, and the germline J gene fills in the rest. V was clipped by 5 bases and J by 5 bases; unmatched bases: 4. The CDR3 sequence is 13 residues long. Germline V lookup: CDR1 SGHTA, CDR2 FQGTGA.

Comments on this clone: The read comes to an end 3 residues before the CDR3 does, leaving the germline J gene to fill in the end. This chain links TRBV28 with TRBJ1-2; perhaps TRBD1 as D (6 bases). The germline V gene has CDR1 MDHEN and CDR2 SYDVKM. CDR3 length equals 14 residues. V gave up 3 bases and J gave up 2 bases, with 10 bases separating them. The covered CDR3 bases are TGTGCCAGCAGTTTGGACAGTCCCAACTATGGC. Translation: CASSLDSPNYG. The whole CDR3 reads CASSLDSPNYGYTF.